One and the same sample provided the 14 T cell receptor beta chains below, sequenced in a study of blood T cells in healthy people across ages. Together with a sample-barcoded 5' primer, a J-beta primer mix was included in a second PCR lasting about 6 to 11 cycles. TCRdb redid the calling of the 5' RACE reads with MiXCR, one entry per CDR3 protein. Of around 1.5 million distinct CDR3 sequences in the sample, 59% are singletons; the top ten hold approximately 7%. Sequencing was done on a sample of blood. These receptors were taken from a young man in good health.

CDR3 residues: CAIRGLAGSSGELFF. DNA for the CDR3: TGTGCCATCAGAGGACTAGCGGGATCGTCCGGGGAGCTGTTTTTT. The chain is built from TRBV10-3 and TRBJ2-2, with 12 bases fitting TRBD2. The V segment lost 6 bases and the J segment 6 bases; nucleotides outside the gene matches: 5. The germline gives CDR1 ENHRY, CDR2 SYGVKD. The length of the CDR3 is 15 residues.

The chain employs TRBV29-1 and TRBJ1-1; D not certain. With 5 bases removed from V and 6 bases from J, the gap between germline ends came to 13 bases. The germline gives CDR1 SQVTM, CDR2 ANQGSEA. The CDR3 is 12 amino acids. In nucleotides, the CDR3 is TGCAGCGTTTCCGCAGAGAGCGCTGAAGCTTTCTTT. It translates to CSVSAESAEAFF.

The rearrangement uses TRBV11-2 and TRBJ1-5, with D unresolved. This CDR3 is built from 13 residues. The ends were cut back, 1 base at V and 6 bases at J, with 7 bases in the middle. CDR1 and CDR2 from the germline V gene are SGHAT and FQNNGV. The CDR3 protein is CASSLGPVQPQHF. The DNA of the CDR3 is TGTGCCAGCAGCTTAGGGCCGGTTCAGCCCCAGCATTTT.

This clonotype showed up just a few times. The rearrangement uses TRBV12-3 or TRBV12-4 and TRBJ2-7; maybe TRBD2 (7 bases). The CDR3 runs 15 residues. V was shortened by 8 bases and J by 2 bases, with 19 bases between the two germline ends. The CDR3 reads CASGSSTGGAYEQYF. CDR3 DNA sequence: TGTGCCAGCGGAAGTTCCACGGGGGGCGCCTACGAGCAGTACTTC.

The table lists this clonotype with a few counts. The chain employs TRBV6-6 and TRBJ2-3; no reliable D call. Trimming took off 2 bases at V and 1 base at J, with 10 bases between the two ends. Germline CDR1 is MNHNY and CDR2 is SVGAGI (reference sequence). This CDR3 is built from 15 residues. CDR3: CASSYPPQGTDTQYF. The CDR3 DNA follows: TGTGCCAGCAGTTACCCCCCTCAGGGCACAGATACGCAGTATTTT.

There are a few counts of this clonotype. This sequence joins TRBV6-5 and TRBJ2-5; the match to TRBD2 covers 8 bases. The germline V gene has CDR1 MNHEY and CDR2 SVGAGI. V lost 7 bases, J lost 7 bases, and 32 bases stayed unmatched. The CDR3 contains 21 residues. CDR3: CASTYSLGETSDPTTAGTQYF. CDR3 sequence (DNA): TGTGCCAGCACCTACTCCCTTGGAGAGACTAGCGACCCAACTACGGCGGGGACCCAGTACTTC.

This clonotype was counted ten times or more. The rearrangement links TRBV20-1 to TRBJ2-1; 12 bases are shared with TRBD1. Looked up from germline, CDR1 is DFQATT and CDR2 is SNEGSKA (reference sequence). This CDR3 is built from 17 residues. J was trimmed by 8 bases and V by 0 bases; bases with no gene match: 11. In DNA form, the CDR3 reads TGCAGTGCTAGAGATCAGGGACAGGGGGCGCGTGGGGATGAGCAGTTCTTC. It yields the protein CSARDQGQGARGDEQFF.

The chain couples TRBV27 to TRBJ2-6; 9 bases fit TRBD1. The CDR3 consists of 17 residues. The V segment lost 0 bases and the J segment 4 bases; nucleotides outside the gene matches: 4. Germline CDR1 is MNHEY and CDR2 is SMNVEV (reference sequence). The CDR3: CASSLSRDRAGANVLTF. The CDR3 region has the DNA TGTGCCAGCAGTTTATCGCGGGACAGGGCCGGGGCCAACGTCCTGACTTTC.

The chain couples TRBV5-6 to TRBJ2-7, with D perhaps being TRBD1 or TRBD2 (5 bases each). From germline, CDR1 is SGHDT and CDR2 YYEEEE. With 0 bases removed from V and 0 bases from J, the gap between germline ends came to 13 bases. CDR3 length: 16 residues. In DNA form, the CDR3 reads TGTGCCAGCAGCTTGGGGCCGGGGCTCGACTCCTACGAGCAGTACTTC. It yields the protein CASSLGPGLDSYEQYF.

This chain links TRBV7-6 with TRBJ1-2; D is perhaps TRBD1 (5 bases). Germline assignment: CDR1 SGHVS and CDR2 FNYEAQ. Trimming shortened V by 1 base and J by 3 bases, and 15 bases separated the two germline ends. CDR3 length: 16 amino acids. As DNA, the CDR3 is TGTGCCAGCAGCTTAGTGTTAGGGGATTCGGACTATGGCTACACCTTC. It specifies CASSLVLGDSDYGYTF.

About this clonotype itself: Sequence at one end of the junction differs from germline and may be a read error. The chain links TRBV30 to TRBJ2-7; D gene uncertain. Germline CDR1 is GTSNPN and CDR2 is SVGIG (reference sequence). The CDR3 runs to 13 residues. CDR3 sequence reads: CAWRAPWQYEQCF. The CDR3 bases are TGTGCCTGGAGAGCCCCCTGGCAATACGAGCAGTGCTTC. Combining the CDR3 with reference TRBV30 and TRBJ2-7 gives the whole variable domain SQTIHQWPATLVQPVGSPLSLECTVEGTSNPNLYWYRQAAGRGLQLLFYSVGIGQISSEVPQNLSASRPQDRQFILSSKKLLLSDSGFYLCAWRAPWQYEQCFGPGTRLTVT.

This chain uses TRBV7-6 with TRBJ2-1; D possibly matches TRBD1 or TRBD2 (5 bases each). CDR3 length equals 18 residues. V dropped 1 base and J dropped 3 bases, with 19 bases sitting between them. Germline assignment: CDR1 SGHVS and CDR2 FNYEAQ. The CDR3 bases are TGTGCCAGCAGCTTAGGGGGGTCACTTCCACAATTCTACAATGAGCAGTTCTTC. Protein: CASSLGGSLPQFYNEQFF.

This clonotype turned up a few times. This chain links TRBV12-3 or TRBV12-4 with TRBJ1-1; 8 bases map to TRBD1. CDR3 length equals 15 residues. V lost 6 bases and J lost 0; bases outside the gene matches: 6. Written as DNA, the CDR3 is TGTGCCAGCAGGCTGACAGGGGACGTGAACACTGAAGCTTTCTTT. Its translation is CASRLTGDVNTEAFF.

The rearrangement uses TRBV5-1 and TRBJ2-7; 8 positions agree with TRBD2. The germline CDR1 and CDR2 sequences are SGHRS and YFSETQ. The CDR3 is made up of 15 amino acids. V shed 2 bases and J 4 bases; nucleotides not matched to a gene: 8. The CDR3 here is CASSLRAGGVYEQYF. DNA of the CDR3: TGCGCCAGCAGCTTAAGGGCGGGGGGAGTTTACGAGCAGTACTTC.